The sequence of this T cell receptor beta chain was determined in a study of spatial heterogeneity in lung cancer. This clonotype was observed many times. Antigen specificity is unknown. This beta chain came through as a stray read in a library set up for alpha chains, and its size says little. Study outcomes and limitations: Mutation counts in tumors were tracked by counts of expanded intratumoral alpha and beta TCRs.

Regarding time point: sample taken at primary tumor resection. Donation came from some 73 patients with untreated early-stage non-small cell lung cancer. Unsorted tumor, nontumor lung tissue or cryopreserved PBMC supplied the whole RNA. TCR cDNA molecules each had a unique molecular identifier. Each CDR3 protein is one row after TCRdb ran MiXCR on the 5' RACE reads. The table lists around 4,900 distinct CDR3 sequences, about an eighth of them singletons. V was shortened by 4 bases and J by 14 bases, with 15 bases between the two germline ends. The CDR3 is 13 residues long. Looked up from germline, CDR1 is SGHDN and CDR2 is FVKESK.

The chain joins TRBV14 to TRBJ1-6; D gene uncertain. This receptor was identified in a male donor with early-stage non-small cell lung cancer. This sample comprised lung tumor tissue, obtained at surgery. CDR3 sequence reads: CASSPGPVFALHF. In DNA form, the CDR3 reads TGTGCCAGCAGCCCCGGACCGGTTTTCGCCCTCCACTTT.